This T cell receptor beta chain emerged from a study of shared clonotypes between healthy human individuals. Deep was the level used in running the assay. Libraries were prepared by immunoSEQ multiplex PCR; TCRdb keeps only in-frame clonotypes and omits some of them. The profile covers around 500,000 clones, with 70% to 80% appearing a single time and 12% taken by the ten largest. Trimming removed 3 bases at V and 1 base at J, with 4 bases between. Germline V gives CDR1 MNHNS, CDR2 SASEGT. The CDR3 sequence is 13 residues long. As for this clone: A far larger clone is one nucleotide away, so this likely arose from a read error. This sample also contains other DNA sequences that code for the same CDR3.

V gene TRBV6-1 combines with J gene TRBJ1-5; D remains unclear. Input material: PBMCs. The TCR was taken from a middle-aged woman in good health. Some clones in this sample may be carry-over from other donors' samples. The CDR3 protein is CASSDLSNQPQHF. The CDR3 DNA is TGTGCCAGCAGTGATCTCAGCAATCAGCCCCAGCATTTT.